A single sample is the source of the 9 T cell receptor beta chains below, sequenced in a study of CD8 T cells in Susac syndrome. Reverse transcription of roughly 0.5 to 1 ug RNA used random hexamers. TCRdb ran MiXCR on the immunoSEQ multiplex PCR reads and lists one entry per CDR3 protein. The table has 210,000 or so distinct CDR3 sequences, about 95% seen once. Specimen: CD4+ T cells from PBMCs. These receptors all stem from a human donor with Susac syndrome.

V is TRBV25-1 and J is TRBJ1-6; D remains ambiguous. Between the trimmed V and J ends, which lost 9 bases and 4 bases, there was a span of 10 bases. CDR3 length: 13 amino acids. Germline V lookup: CDR1 MGHDK, CDR2 SYGVNS. This CDR3 is CASAKSYNSPLHF. The CDR3 coding sequence is TGTGCCAGTGCCAAGTCTTATAATTCACCCCTCCACTTT. The variable domain in full, with the rest retrieved from reference TRBV25-1 and TRBJ1-6, is EADIYQTPRYLVIGTGKKITLECSQTMGHDKMYWYQQDPGMELHLIHYSYGVNSTEKGDLSSESTVSRIRTEHFPLTLESARPSHTSQYLCASAKSYNSPLHFGNGTRLTVT.

With respect to this clonotype: One end of the junction does not line up with germline, which may come from a read error. The V and J genes are TRBV14 and TRBJ2-3, with 7 bases identical to TRBD2. Germline V gene data show CDR1 as SGHDN and CDR2 as FVKESK. There are 13 residues in the CDR3. The CDR3 spells CASSQAQGGVLDF. In nucleotides, the CDR3 is TGTGCCAGCAGCCAAGCCCAGGGAGGGGTGCTGGATTTT.

The chain couples TRBV24-1 to TRBJ1-2; no clear D gene. Looked up from germline, CDR1 is KGHDR and CDR2 is SFDVKD. The V and J ends lost 5 bases and 7 bases respectively, with 10 bases between them. The CDR3 is made up of 12 amino acids. The DNA of the CDR3 is TGTGCCACCAGTGTAACGGGTTCTGGCTACACCTTC. It is translated as CATSVTGSGYTF.

The chain links TRBV28 to TRBJ2-3, with TRBD1 matching 8 bases. Germline lookup yields CDR1 MDHEN and CDR2 SYDVKM. Trimming took 6 bases from V and 9 from J; bases not matched to a gene: 11. The CDR3 sequence is 14 residues long. The CDR3 protein is CASRDGTGGTTQYF. The CDR3 DNA reads TGTGCCAGCAGGGACGGGACAGGAGGGACGACGCAGTATTTT.

The chain couples TRBV7-3 to TRBJ1-2, with 12 bases lining up with TRBD1. V was pared by 5 bases and J by 7 bases, with 8 bases of the junction left unmatched. The CDR3 has 15 amino acids. From germline, CDR1 is SGHTA and CDR2 FQGTGA. In DNA form, the CDR3 reads TGTGCCAGCAGCCCACAAGGGACAGGGGGCGCTGGCTACACCTTC. Translation: CASSPQGTGGAGYTF.

The chain combines TRBV30 with TRBJ1-2; D gene unclear. The CDR3 length is 13 residues. V lost 2 bases to trimming and J lost 2 bases, with 9 bases between them. Germline loops: CDR1 GTSNPN, CDR2 SVGIG (reference sequence). The CDR3 coding sequence is TGTGCCTGGAGTAGGGAGCAGAACTATGGCTACACCTTC. This codes for CAWSREQNYGYTF.

This clonotype has just one count. This chain uses TRBV5-1 with TRBJ2-3; 12 positions match TRBD2. CDR1 is SGHRS, CDR2 YFSETQ, per germline. With 0 bases clipped from V and 6 bases from J, the junction kept 5 bases outside the gene matches. The CDR3 is 16 residues long. This chain's CDR3 is CASSLASGGAPDTQYF. The CDR3 DNA is TGCGCCAGCAGCTTGGCTAGCGGGGGGGCCCCGGATACGCAGTATTTT.

V gene TRBV19 combines with J gene TRBJ1-2, with 7 bases aligning to TRBD1. Losses at the gene ends were 5 bases for V and 6 bases for J; bases not matched to a gene: 15. Germline-derived CDR1 and CDR2 are LNHDA and SQIVND (reference sequence). CDR3 size: 16 residues. DNA of the CDR3: TGTGCCAGTAGTCCCGAGGGGGCAGCCGCTAGGCATGGCTACACCTTC. Protein: CASSPEGAAARHGYTF.

This chain uses TRBV20-1 with TRBJ1-4; tentatively, D is TRBD1 (6 bases). V dropped 1 base and J dropped 6 bases, with 9 bases sitting between them. CDR1 is DFQATT, CDR2 SNEGSKA, per germline (reference sequence). The CDR3 sequence is 13 residues long. CDR3 sequence (DNA): TGCAGTGCTAGAGTAGCAGGGGATGAAAAACTGTTTTTT. Translated: CSARVAGDEKLFF.